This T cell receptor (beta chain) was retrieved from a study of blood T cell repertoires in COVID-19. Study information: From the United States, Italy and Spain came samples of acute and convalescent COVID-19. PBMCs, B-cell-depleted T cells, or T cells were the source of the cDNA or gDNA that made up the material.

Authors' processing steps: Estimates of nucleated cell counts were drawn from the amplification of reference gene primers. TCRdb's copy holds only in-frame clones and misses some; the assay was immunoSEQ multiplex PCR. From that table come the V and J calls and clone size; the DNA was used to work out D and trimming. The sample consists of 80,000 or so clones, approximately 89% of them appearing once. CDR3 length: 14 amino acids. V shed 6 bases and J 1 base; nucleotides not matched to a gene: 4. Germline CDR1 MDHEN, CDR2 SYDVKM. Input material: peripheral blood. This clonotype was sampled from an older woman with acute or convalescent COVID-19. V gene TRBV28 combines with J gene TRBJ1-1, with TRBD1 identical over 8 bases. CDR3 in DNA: TGTGCCAGCAGCCTAGGGACAGGGAACACTGAAGCTTTCTTT. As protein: CASSLGTGNTEAFF.